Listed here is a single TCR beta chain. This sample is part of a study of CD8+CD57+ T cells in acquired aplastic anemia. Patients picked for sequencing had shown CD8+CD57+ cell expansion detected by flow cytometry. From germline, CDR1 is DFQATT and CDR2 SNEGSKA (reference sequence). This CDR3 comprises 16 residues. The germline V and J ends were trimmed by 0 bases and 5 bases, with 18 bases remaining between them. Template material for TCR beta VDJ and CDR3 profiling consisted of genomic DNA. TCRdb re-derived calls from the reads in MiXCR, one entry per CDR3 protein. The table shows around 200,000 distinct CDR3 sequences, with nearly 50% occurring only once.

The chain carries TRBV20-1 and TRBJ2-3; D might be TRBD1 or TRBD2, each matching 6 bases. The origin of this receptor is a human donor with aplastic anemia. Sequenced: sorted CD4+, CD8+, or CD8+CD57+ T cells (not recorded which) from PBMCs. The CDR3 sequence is CSAREEFTGARDTQYF. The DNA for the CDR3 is TGCAGTGCTAGAGAGGAATTCACGGGGGCGAGAGATACGCAGTATTTT.